This T cell receptor beta chain was found in a study of T cells in Graves' hyperthyroidism and ophthalmopathy (dated by TCRdb to between 2018 and 2021). In terms of the full investigation: Peripheral blood samples were taken at initial diagnosis, before any treatment was given. To identify distinguishing TCR V-J signatures, a discovery cohort of around 100 patients was used, comprising 40 to 45 with Graves' ophthalmopathy and around 60 with stable Graves' hyperthyroidism. Whether ophthalmopathy could be predicted prospectively was tested in an independent validation cohort made up of roughly 19 hyperthyroidism patients plus 17 patients who later progressed to ophthalmopathy. The 100 discovery patients were divided at random into training and test sets in a 7:3 ratio. The study also compared thyroid tissue and blood T-cell repertoires from a handful of Graves' hyperthyroidism patients. After blood sampling, hyperthyroidism patients were treated with methimazole at a starting dose of 30 mg daily, and ophthalmopathy patients were treated with high-dose intravenous methylprednisolone. According to the paper, TCR Vbeta CDR3 sequencing was carried out on over 130 peripheral blood samples, which came from 40 to 45 ophthalmopathy, roughly 75 hyperthyroidism and about 17 progressor patients.

TCR beta CDR3 regions were amplified from RNA transcripts. The TCR CDR3 was subjected to a first round of RT-PCR using the HTBI primer set and the Qiagen OneStep RT-PCR kit. Libraries were constructed in a second round of multiplex PCR, after which size selection and purification were carried out. Paired-end sequencing of the libraries was performed with 100 bp reads on an Illumina HiSeq2000. In the authors' own workflow: SOAPnuke was used to process the raw data, removing reads that contained adapters or uncalled bases, had a mean Phred below 15, or lacked an exact match to the constant primer or identifier. High-quality paired reads were merged with COPE v1.2.5, and unique nucleotide sequences were defined as clonotypes. MiTCR v1.1 was used to align clonotypes to the IMGT TRBV, TRBD and TRBJ reference segments. Only V-J combinations with frequency above 0.0001, covering about 99% of repertoires, were analysed. The TCS score was defined as F50 (clonal expansion) divided by E x V (chaos), with BLOSUM62-based TCRdist calculated between CDR3 peptides within each V-J. Welch's t-statistics and random forest reduced around 520 V-J features to about 13, which were used in a naive Bayes classifier (R e1071). The public reads were run again by TCRdb, first through fastp at Q25 and then through MiXCR, and only productive beta chains were kept. Every entry covers one CDR3 protein and lists the most common genes and DNA from its rows. The authors' filters were not applied to this entry. This sample has around 560,000 distinct CDR3 sequences in its table, and over 15% of those were observed once. Around 18% of the sample is taken by the ten largest.

Graves' hyperthyroidism was defined as stable when no progression to ophthalmopathy occurred over 18 months of follow-up. The hyperthyroidism patients were between 18 and 65 years old and newly diagnosed, with a disease duration of less than 2 months. Patients with uncontrolled infections, other autoimmune diseases, pregnancy or lactation were excluded. Clinical symptoms, serum thyroxine and TRAb, thyroid ultrasound, and orbital computed tomography formed the basis for the diagnoses. Ficoll-Paque density gradient centrifugation was used to isolate PBMCs from around 10 ml of fresh peripheral blood. Total RNA was extracted with Trizol reagent, and quality was checked on an Agilent 2100 Bioanalyzer. Paper-wide results and their limitations: Sample size was not statistically predetermined, and blinding of investigators to group allocation was not performed. Most expanded thyroid clonotypes (frequency above 0.001) were also detected in blood, a finding suggesting that blood repertoires may reflect thyroid immune responses. In validation, the model predicted progression to ophthalmopathy a median of about 5.9 months before onset, with approximately 71% sensitivity and 72.22% specificity. Ophthalmopathy was separated from stable hyperthyroidism by a 13 V-J signature model, with around 88% sensitivity and approximately 84% specificity obtained in cross-validation and 80%/75% obtained in testing.

Only a few counts were recorded for this clonotype. It has no known antigen specificity. No per-base quality is available; no much larger clone lies one base away. V is clipped by 1 base and J by 3 bases, and the sequence between their germline boundaries is 13 bases long. The CDR3 runs 15 residues from the cysteine to the phenylalanine. The retained sequence is limited to the CDR3, 45 bases, with the frame set at the first base. The germline V gene specifies SGHRS as CDR1 and YFSETQ as CDR2. Sequenced: blood. This chain is built from TRBV5-1 and TRBJ1-1; the D gene is possibly TRBD1, with 5 bases matching. The TCR originated in a woman aged 18-29 years with Graves' hyperthyroidism. CDR3 sequence: CASSLLGTKDTEAFF. In nucleotides, the sequence is TGCGCCAGCAGCTTGCTCGGGACGAAGGACACTGAAGCTTTCTTT.